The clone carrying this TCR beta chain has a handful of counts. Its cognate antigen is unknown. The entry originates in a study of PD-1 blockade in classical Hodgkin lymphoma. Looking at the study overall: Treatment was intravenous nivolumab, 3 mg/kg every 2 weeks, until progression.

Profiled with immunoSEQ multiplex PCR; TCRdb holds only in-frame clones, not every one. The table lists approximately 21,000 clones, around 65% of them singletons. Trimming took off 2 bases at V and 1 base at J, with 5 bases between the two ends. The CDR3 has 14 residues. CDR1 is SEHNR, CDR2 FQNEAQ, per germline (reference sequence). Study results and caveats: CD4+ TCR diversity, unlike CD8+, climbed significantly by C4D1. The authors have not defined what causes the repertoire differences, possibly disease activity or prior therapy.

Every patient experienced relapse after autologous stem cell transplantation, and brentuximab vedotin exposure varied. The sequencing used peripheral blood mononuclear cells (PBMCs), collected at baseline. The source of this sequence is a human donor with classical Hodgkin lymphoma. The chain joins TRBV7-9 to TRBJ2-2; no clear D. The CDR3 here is CASSLWVNTGELFF. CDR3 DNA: TGTGCCAGCAGCTTATGGGTGAACACCGGGGAGCTGTTTTTT.